This T cell receptor (beta chain) came from a study of blood T cells in healthy people across ages. Study-wide findings and caveats: Long-lived donors carried more naive CD4+ cells and greater diversity than aged donors.

This clonotype was seen only a few times. As yet, its antigen is unknown. The length of the CDR3 is 16 residues. Germline V gene sequence: CDR1 MNHNY, CDR2 SVGAGI (reference sequence). Trimming took off 5 bases at V and 0 bases at J, with 15 bases between the two ends. Then a second PCR, running roughly 7 to 11 cycles, was carried out with a sample-barcoded 5' primer and a J-beta primer mix. Paired-end reads containing CDR3 totaled no fewer than 2.5 million for each sample. TCRdb reanalysed the 5' RACE reads using MiXCR and keeps one entry per CDR3 protein. Of approximately 1,700,000 distinct CDR3 sequences in the sample, more than 35% were seen once.

The TCR originated in a human donor in good health. The chain recombines TRBV6-6 with TRBJ2-3; D gene uncertain. Sequencing was carried out using blood. The CDR3 protein is CASSDPRWGSTDTQYF. DNA of the CDR3: TGTGCCAGCAGTGACCCGAGATGGGGAAGCACAGATACGCAGTATTTT.